Sequencing of this TCR beta chain was carried out in a study of cytomegalovirus exposure and HLA in healthy donors. Findings and caveats of the study: The authors listed 164 TCR beta chains as cytomegalovirus-associated. V segments that were indistinguishable, TRBV6-2 and TRBV6-3 among them, were omitted from analysis.

Worth noting for this clone: Its cognate antigen is unknown.

V was clipped by 5 bases and J by 3 bases; unmatched bases: 8. CDR1 is LNHDA, CDR2 SQIVND, per germline (reference sequence). The CDR3 has 15 amino acids. Both 60 Vbeta primers and 13 Jbeta primers went into the PCR. Clones were read by immunoSEQ multiplex PCR, and TCRdb kept only the in-frame ones, dropping some. The sample records approximately 67,000 clones, roughly nine tenths being singletons. The sequence came from a woman aged 30 to 39 in good health and CMV-seropositive. The chain links TRBV19 to TRBJ1-2; TRBD1 aligns across 8 bases. The sequencing input was PBMCs. The DNA of the CDR3 is TGTGCCAGTAGTCTCCTGACAGGGGAATACTATGGCTACACCTTC. Its protein product is CASSLLTGEYYGYTF.